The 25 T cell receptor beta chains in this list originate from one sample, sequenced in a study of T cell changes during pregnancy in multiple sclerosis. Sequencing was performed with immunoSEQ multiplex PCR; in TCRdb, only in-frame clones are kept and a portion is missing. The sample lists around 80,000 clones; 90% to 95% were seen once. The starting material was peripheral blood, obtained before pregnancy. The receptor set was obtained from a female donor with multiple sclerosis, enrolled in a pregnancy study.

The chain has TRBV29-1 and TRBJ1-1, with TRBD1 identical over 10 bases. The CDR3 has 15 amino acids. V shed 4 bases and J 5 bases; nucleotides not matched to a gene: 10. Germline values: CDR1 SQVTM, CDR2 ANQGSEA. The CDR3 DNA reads TGCAGCGTTGCAAGGACAGGGGGAAGGAGTACTGAAGCTTTCTTT. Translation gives CSVARTGGRSTEAFF.

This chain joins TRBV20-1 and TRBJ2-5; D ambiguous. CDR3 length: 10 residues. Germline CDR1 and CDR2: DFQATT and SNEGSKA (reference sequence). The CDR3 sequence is CSPTGETQYF. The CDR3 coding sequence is TGCAGCCCGACGGGAGAGACCCAGTACTTC.

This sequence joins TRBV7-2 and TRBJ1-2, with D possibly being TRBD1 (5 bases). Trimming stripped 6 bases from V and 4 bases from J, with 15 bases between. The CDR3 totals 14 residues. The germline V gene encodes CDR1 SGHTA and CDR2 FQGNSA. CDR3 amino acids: CASRTKTGLYGYTF. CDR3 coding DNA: TGTGCCAGCAGAACTAAAACAGGCCTCTATGGCTACACCTTC.

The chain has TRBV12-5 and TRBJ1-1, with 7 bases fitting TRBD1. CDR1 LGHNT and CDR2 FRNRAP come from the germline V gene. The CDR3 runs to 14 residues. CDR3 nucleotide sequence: TGTGCCAGCTCAACCGGGACAGTGAACACTGAAGCTTTCTTT. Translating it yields CASSTGTVNTEAFF.

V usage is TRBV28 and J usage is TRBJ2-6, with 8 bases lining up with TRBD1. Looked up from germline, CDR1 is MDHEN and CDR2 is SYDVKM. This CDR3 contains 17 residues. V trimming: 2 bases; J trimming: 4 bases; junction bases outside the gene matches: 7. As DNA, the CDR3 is TGTGCCAGCAGTTTAAGGGACAGGCTTAGCGGGGCCAACGTCCTGACTTTC. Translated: CASSLRDRLSGANVLTF. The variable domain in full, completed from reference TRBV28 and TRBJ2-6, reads DVKVTQSSRYLVKRTGEKVFLECVQDMDHENMFWYRQDPGLGLRLIYFSYDVKMKEKGDIPEGYSVSREKKERFSLILESASTNQTSMYLCASSLRDRLSGANVLTFGAGSRLTVL.

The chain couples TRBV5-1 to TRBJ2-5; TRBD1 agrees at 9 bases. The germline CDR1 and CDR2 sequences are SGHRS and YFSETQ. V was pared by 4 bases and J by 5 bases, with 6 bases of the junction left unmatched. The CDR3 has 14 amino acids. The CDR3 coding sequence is TGCGCCAGCAGCCTCACAGGGGGCGGGGAGACCCAGTACTTC. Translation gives CASSLTGGGETQYF.

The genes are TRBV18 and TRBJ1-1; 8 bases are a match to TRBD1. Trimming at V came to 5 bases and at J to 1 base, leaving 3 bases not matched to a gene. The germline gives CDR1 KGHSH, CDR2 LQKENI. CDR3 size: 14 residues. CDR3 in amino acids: CASSTGTGNTEAFF. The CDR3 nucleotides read TGTGCCAGCTCAACCGGGACAGGGAACACTGAAGCTTTCTTT.

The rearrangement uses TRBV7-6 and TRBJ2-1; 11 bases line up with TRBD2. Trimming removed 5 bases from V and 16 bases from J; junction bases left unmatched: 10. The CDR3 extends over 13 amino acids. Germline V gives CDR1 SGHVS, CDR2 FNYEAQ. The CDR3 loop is CASSPDSGTSGFF. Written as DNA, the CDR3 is TGTGCCAGCAGCCCTGACTCCGGGACTAGCGGATTCTTC.

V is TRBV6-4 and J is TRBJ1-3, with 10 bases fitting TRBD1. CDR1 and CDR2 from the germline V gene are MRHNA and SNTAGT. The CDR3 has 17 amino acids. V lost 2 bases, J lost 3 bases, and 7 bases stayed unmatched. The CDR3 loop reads CASSDPPGTGDGNTIYF. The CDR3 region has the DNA TGTGCCAGCAGTGACCCGCCAGGGACAGGGGATGGAAACACCATATATTTT.

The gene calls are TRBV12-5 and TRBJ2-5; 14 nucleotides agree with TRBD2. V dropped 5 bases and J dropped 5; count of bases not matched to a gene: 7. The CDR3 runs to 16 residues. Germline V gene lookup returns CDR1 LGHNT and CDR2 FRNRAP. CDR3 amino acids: CASGPGTSGSYETQYF. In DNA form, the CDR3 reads TGTGCTAGTGGTCCCGGGACTAGCGGGAGTTACGAGACCCAGTACTTC. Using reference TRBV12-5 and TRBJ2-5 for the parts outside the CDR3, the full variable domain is DARVTQTPRHKVTEMGQEVTMRCQPILGHNTVFWYRQTMMQGLELLAYFRNRAPLDDSGMPKDRFSAEMPDATLATLKIQPSEPRDSAVYFCASGPGTSGSYETQYFGPGTRLLVL.

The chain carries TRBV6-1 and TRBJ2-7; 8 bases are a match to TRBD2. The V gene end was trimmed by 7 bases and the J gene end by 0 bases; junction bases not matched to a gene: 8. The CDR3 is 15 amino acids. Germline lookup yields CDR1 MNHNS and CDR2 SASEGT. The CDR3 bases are TGTGCCAGCATCAACATAGCGGGAAGCTCCTACGAGCAGTACTTC. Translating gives CASINIAGSSYEQYF.

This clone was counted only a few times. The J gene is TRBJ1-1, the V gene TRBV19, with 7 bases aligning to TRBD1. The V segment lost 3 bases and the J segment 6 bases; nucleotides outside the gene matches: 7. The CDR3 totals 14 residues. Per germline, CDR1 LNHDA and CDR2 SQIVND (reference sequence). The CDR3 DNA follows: TGTGCCAGTAGTATGAGACAGGGAATCCCTGAAGCTTTCTTT. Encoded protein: CASSMRQGIPEAFF.

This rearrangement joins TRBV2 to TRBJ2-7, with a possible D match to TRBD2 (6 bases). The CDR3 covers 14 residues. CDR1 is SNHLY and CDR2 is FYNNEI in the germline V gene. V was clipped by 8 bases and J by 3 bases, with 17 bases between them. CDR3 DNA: TGTGCCAGCTGGAAGCGGGCCCGTAACTACGAGCAGTACTTC. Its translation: CASWKRARNYEQYF.

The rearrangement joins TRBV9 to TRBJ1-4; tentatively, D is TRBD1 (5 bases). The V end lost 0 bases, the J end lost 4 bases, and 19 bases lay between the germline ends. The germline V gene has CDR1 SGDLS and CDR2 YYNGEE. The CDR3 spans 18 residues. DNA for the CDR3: TGTGCCAGCAGCGTAGGGACACCCCCTCCCTCAGATAATGAAAAACTGTTTTTT. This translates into CASSVGTPPPSDNEKLFF. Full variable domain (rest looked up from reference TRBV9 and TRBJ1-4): DSGVTQTPKHLITATGQRVTLRCSPRSGDLSVYWYQQSLDQGLQFLIQYYNGEERAKGNILERFSAQQFPDLHSELNLSSLELGDSALYFCASSVGTPPPSDNEKLFFGSGTQLSVL.

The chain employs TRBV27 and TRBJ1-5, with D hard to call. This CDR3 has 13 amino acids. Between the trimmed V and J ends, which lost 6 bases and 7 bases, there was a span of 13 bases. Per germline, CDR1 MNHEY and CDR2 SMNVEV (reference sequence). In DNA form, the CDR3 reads TGTGCCAGCAGCCCTCCGGGTGGGCAGCCCCAGCATTTT. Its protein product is CASSPPGGQPQHF.

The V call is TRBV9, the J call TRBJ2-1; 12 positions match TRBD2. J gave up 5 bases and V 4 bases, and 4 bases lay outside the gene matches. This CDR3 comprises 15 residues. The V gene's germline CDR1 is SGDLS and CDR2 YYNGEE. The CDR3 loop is CASSPRTSGNNEQFF. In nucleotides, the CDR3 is TGTGCCAGCAGCCCCCGGACTAGCGGGAACAATGAGCAGTTCTTC.

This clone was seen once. This CDR3 reads CASTRRSGGVSGANVLTF. Written as DNA, the CDR3 is TGTGCCAGCACCCGTCGGTCGGGGGGCGTCTCTGGGGCCAACGTCCTGACTTTC. The chain combines TRBV27 with TRBJ2-6; TRBD2 is a possible D gene (7 bases). This CDR3 is built from 18 residues. Trimming pared 7 bases from V and 0 bases from J, leaving 19 bases between. CDR1 is MNHEY, CDR2 SMNVEV, per germline (reference sequence). The whole variable domain, filled in from reference TRBV27 and TRBJ2-6, reads EAQVTQNPRYLITVTGKKLTVTCSQNMNHEYMSWYRQDPGLGLRQIYYSMNVEVTDKGDVPEGYKVSRKEKRNFPLILESPSPNQTSLYFCASTRRSGGVSGANVLTFGAGSRLTVL.

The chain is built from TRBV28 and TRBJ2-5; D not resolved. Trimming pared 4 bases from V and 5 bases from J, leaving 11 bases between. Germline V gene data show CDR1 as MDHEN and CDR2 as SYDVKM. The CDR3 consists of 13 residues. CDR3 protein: CASSSPGSETQYF. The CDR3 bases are TGTGCCAGCAGTTCCCCCGGTTCGGAGACCCAGTACTTC.

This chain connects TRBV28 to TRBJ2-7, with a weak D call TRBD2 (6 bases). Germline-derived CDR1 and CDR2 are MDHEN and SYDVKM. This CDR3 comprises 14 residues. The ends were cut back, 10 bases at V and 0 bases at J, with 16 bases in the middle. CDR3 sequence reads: CATGAQGGSYEQYF. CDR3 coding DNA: TGTGCCACCGGCGCCCAGGGAGGCTCCTACGAGCAGTACTTC.

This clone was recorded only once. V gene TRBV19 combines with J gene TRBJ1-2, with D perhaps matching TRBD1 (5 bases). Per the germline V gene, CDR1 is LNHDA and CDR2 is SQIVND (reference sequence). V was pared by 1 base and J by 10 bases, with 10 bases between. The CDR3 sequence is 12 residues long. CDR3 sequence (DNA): TGTGCCAGTAGTATAGGGGGCGGCACCTACACCTTC. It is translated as CASSIGGGTYTF.

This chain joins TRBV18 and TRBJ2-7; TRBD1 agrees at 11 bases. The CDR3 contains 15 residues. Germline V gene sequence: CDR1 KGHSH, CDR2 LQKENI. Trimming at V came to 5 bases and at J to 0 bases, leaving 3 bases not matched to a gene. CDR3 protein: CASSTGQGASYEQYF. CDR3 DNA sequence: TGTGCCAGCTCAACAGGACAGGGGGCCTCCTACGAGCAGTACTTC.

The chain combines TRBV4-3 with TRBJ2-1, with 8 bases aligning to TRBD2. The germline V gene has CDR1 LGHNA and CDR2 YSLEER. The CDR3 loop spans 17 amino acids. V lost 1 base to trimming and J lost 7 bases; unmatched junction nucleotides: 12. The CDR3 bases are TGCGCCAGCAGCCAAGTTATGACCGGGACTAGTGGGAATGAGCAGTTCTTC. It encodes CASSQVMTGTSGNEQFF.

The CDR3 loop is CASSLPRGHEQFF. CDR3 DNA sequence: TGCGCCAGCAGCCTACCTCGTGGGCATGAGCAGTTCTTC. The chain couples TRBV4-1 to TRBJ2-1; no clear D gene. V gave up 4 bases and J gave up 8 bases, with 12 bases separating them. Germline values: CDR1 MGHRA, CDR2 YSYEKL. The CDR3 extends over 13 amino acids.

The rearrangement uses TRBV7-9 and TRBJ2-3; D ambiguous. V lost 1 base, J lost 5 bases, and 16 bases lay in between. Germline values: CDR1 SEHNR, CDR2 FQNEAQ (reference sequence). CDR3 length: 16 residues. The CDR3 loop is CASSLESPLAGDTQYF. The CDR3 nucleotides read TGTGCCAGCAGCTTAGAATCGCCCTTGGCTGGAGATACGCAGTATTTT.

The CDR3 here is CASSLFRTGGDEQYF. The CDR3 DNA sequence: TGTGCCAGCAGTTTATTTAGGACAGGGGGCGACGAGCAGTACTTC. The chain is built from TRBV27 and TRBJ2-7; 11 nucleotides align to TRBD1. Germline CDR1 and CDR2: MNHEY and SMNVEV (reference sequence). J gave up 5 bases and V 1 base, and 4 bases lay outside the gene matches. This CDR3 region has 15 residues.